The clone carrying this T cell receptor (beta chain) was found once. The sample comes from a study of blood T cell repertoires in COVID-19. Between the trimmed V and J ends, which lost 1 base and 2 bases, there was a span of 6 bases. The germline V gene has CDR1 SGHAT and CDR2 FQNNGV. This CDR3 is 14 amino acids long. Only in-frame clones appear in the TCRdb table, and some are missing; sequencing was by immunoSEQ multiplex PCR. The repertoire holds roughly 150,000 clones, with 80% to 90% as singletons. Sequencing was carried out using peripheral blood. The origin of this receptor is a woman aged 35 to 49 with acute or convalescent COVID-19. The chain links TRBV11-2 to TRBJ1-5; D call uncertain. CDR3 amino acids: CASSLAPGNQPQHF. The CDR3 DNA follows: TGTGCCAGCAGCTTAGCTCCGGGCAATCAGCCCCAGCATTTT.